These T cell receptor beta chains were read from a single sample in a study of shared clonotypes between healthy human individuals. Some clones are missing from TCRdb's copy, which holds only in-frame ones; the method was immunoSEQ multiplex PCR. The sample includes millions of clones, about 94% seen only once; the top ten take 0.9% to 1.3%. Input material: naive CD8+ T cells sorted from blood. The receptors originated from a man aged 18 to 29 in good health. CDR3s include the opening cysteine and the closing phenylalanine or tryptophan. D genes are given only for firm matches. A row's size may be missing; if present it is once, few, many or a size class.

V gene: TRBV7-2; clone size: -; D gene: -; J gene: TRBJ2-7; CDR3 protein: CASSLASGGEQYF; CDR3 DNA: TGTGCCAGCAGCTTAGCGTCAGGCGGTGAGCAGTACTTC
V gene: TRBV30; clone size: -; D gene: -; J gene: TRBJ2-3; CDR3 protein: CAWSVLLPGADTQYF; CDR3 DNA: TGTGCCTGGAGTGTACTACTACCGGGAGCGGATACGCAGTATTTT
V gene: TRBV7-2; clone size: once; D gene: -; J gene: TRBJ2-7; CDR3 protein: CASSFAGATYEQYF; CDR3 DNA: TGTGCCAGCAGCTTTGCGGGGGCAACCTACGAGCAGTACTTC
V gene: TRBV27; clone size: -; D gene: -; J gene: TRBJ1-2; CDR3 protein: CASSLGAGYGYTF; CDR3 DNA: TGTGCCAGCAGTTTGGGGGCAGGCTATGGCTACACCTTC
V gene: TRBV6-6; clone size: once; D gene: -; J gene: TRBJ2-7; CDR3 protein: CASTGTSVSYEQYF; CDR3 DNA: TGTGCCAGCACCGGGACTTCGGTCTCCTACGAGCAGTACTTC
V gene: TRBV9; clone size: -; D gene: -; J gene: TRBJ2-2; CDR3 protein: CASSIGGGTGELFF; CDR3 DNA: TGTGCCAGCAGCATCGGAGGGGGAACCGGGGAGCTGTTTTTT
V gene: TRBV19; clone size: -; D gene: -; J gene: TRBJ1-1; CDR3 protein: CASSIGGYTEAFF; CDR3 DNA: TGTGCCAGTAGTATAGGGGGATACACTGAAGCTTTCTTT
V gene: TRBV5-1; clone size: -; D gene: -; J gene: TRBJ1-2; CDR3 protein: CASSSPTDSSYGYTF; CDR3 DNA: TGCGCCAGCAGCTCACCGACCGACAGTAGCTATGGCTACACCTTC
V gene: TRBV7-9; clone size: -; D gene: TRBD1; J gene: TRBJ2-1; CDR3 protein: CASSSTGLFYNEQFF; CDR3 DNA: TGTGCCAGCAGCTCGACAGGGCTATTCTACAATGAGCAGTTCTTC
V gene: TRBV9; clone size: -; D gene: -; J gene: TRBJ2-3; CDR3 protein: CASSVYNTDTQYF; CDR3 DNA: TGTGCCAGCAGCGTGTATAACACAGATACGCAGTATTTT
V gene: TRBV30; clone size: -; D gene: TRBD2; J gene: TRBJ2-1; CDR3 protein: CAWSETSVNEQFF; CDR3 DNA: TGTGCCTGGAGTGAGACTAGCGTCAATGAGCAGTTCTTC
V gene: TRBV5-6; clone size: -; D gene: -; J gene: TRBJ2-7; CDR3 protein: CASSTGLLAYEQYF; CDR3 DNA: TGTGCCAGCAGCACGGGACTTTTAGCCTACGAGCAGTACTTC
V gene: TRBV30; clone size: -; D gene: TRBD2; J gene: TRBJ2-1; CDR3 protein: CAWSLTSVTEQFF; CDR3 DNA: TGTGCCTGGAGCCTAACTAGCGTGACGGAGCAGTTCTTC
V gene: TRBV9; clone size: once; D gene: -; J gene: TRBJ1-2; CDR3 protein: CATSQGTSSYGYTF; CDR3 DNA: TGTGCCACCTCTCAGGGTACAAGTTCTTATGGCTACACCTTC
V gene: TRBV25-1; clone size: -; D gene: -; J gene: TRBJ1-1; CDR3 protein: CASSDEWAAGGRTEAFF; CDR3 DNA: TGTGCCAGCAGTGATGAGTGGGCGGCGGGAGGGAGGACTGAAGCTTTCTTT
V gene: TRBV5-1; clone size: -; D gene: -; J gene: TRBJ2-1; CDR3 protein: CASSLSWTAGAETGNEQFF; CDR3 DNA: TGCGCCAGCAGCTTGTCGTGGACTGCCGGGGCGGAAACGGGCAATGAGCAGTTCTTC
V gene: TRBV5-1; clone size: -; D gene: -; J gene: TRBJ2-7; CDR3 protein: CASSLQESYEQYF; CDR3 DNA: TGCGCCAGCAGCTTGCAGGAATCCTACGAGCAGTACTTC
V gene: TRBV7-9; clone size: -; D gene: -; J gene: TRBJ2-1; CDR3 protein: CASSLPLAAEQFF; CDR3 DNA: TGTGCCAGCAGCTTGCCCCTTGCGGCTGAGCAGTTCTTC
V gene: TRBV20-1; clone size: -; D gene: -; J gene: TRBJ1-5; CDR3 protein: CSAGIQPQHF; CDR3 DNA: TGCAGTGCTGGTATACAGCCCCAGCATTTT
V gene: TRBV6-6; clone size: -; D gene: -; J gene: TRBJ1-1; CDR3 protein: CASRPGRGTEAFF; CDR3 DNA: TGTGCCAGCAGACCCGGACGGGGGACTGAAGCTTTCTTT
V gene: TRBV12-5; clone size: -; D gene: TRBD1; J gene: TRBJ1-5; CDR3 protein: CASGSAGTGANQPQHF; CDR3 DNA: TGTGCTAGTGGATCCGCCGGGACAGGGGCCAATCAGCCCCAGCATTTT
V gene: TRBV4-2; clone size: few; D gene: TRBD1; J gene: TRBJ2-6; CDR3 protein: CASSQDAGGGPGANVLTF; CDR3 DNA: TGTGCCAGCAGCCAAGATGCAGGGGGCGGACCTGGGGCCAACGTCCTGACTTTC
V gene: TRBV7-9; clone size: -; D gene: -; J gene: TRBJ2-7; CDR3 protein: CASSSYRAEQYF; CDR3 DNA: TGTGCCAGCAGCTCATACAGGGCCGAGCAGTACTTC
V gene: TRBV6-5; clone size: -; D gene: TRBD2; J gene: TRBJ2-1; CDR3 protein: CASSSAGTRGYNEQFF; CDR3 DNA: TGTGCCAGCAGTTCCGCAGGGACTAGAGGTTACAATGAGCAGTTCTTC
V gene: TRBV27; clone size: -; D gene: TRBD2; J gene: TRBJ2-7; CDR3 protein: CASSYSGGASYEQYF; CDR3 DNA: TGTGCCAGCAGTTATAGCGGGGGGGCCTCCTACGAGCAGTACTTC
V gene: TRBV6-5; clone size: -; D gene: -; J gene: TRBJ1-1; CDR3 protein: CASSYGQTAEAFF; CDR3 DNA: TGTGCCAGCAGTTACGGACAGACCGCCGAAGCTTTCTTT
V gene: TRBV27; clone size: -; D gene: -; J gene: TRBJ1-2; CDR3 protein: CASSFLGASNYGYTF; CDR3 DNA: TGTGCCAGCAGTTTTTTGGGGGCGTCAAACTATGGCTACACCTTC
V gene: TRBV25-1; clone size: once; D gene: -; J gene: TRBJ1-2; CDR3 protein: CATREGNGYTF; CDR3 DNA: TGTGCCACCCGAGAAGGGAATGGCTACACCTTC
V gene: TRBV7-8; clone size: -; D gene: TRBD2; J gene: TRBJ2-1; CDR3 protein: CASSRTSGGDNEQFF; CDR3 DNA: TGTGCCAGCAGCCGGACTAGCGGGGGGGACAATGAGCAGTTCTTC
V gene: TRBV19; clone size: -; D gene: -; J gene: TRBJ2-7; CDR3 protein: CASSTGRTTEGYEQYF; CDR3 DNA: TGTGCCAGTAGCACCGGAAGGACGACGGAGGGGTACGAGCAGTACTTC
V gene: TRBV7-2; clone size: once; D gene: TRBD2; J gene: TRBJ2-5; CDR3 protein: CASRASGQETQYF; CDR3 DNA: TGTGCCAGCAGGGCTAGCGGGCAAGAGACCCAGTACTTC
V gene: TRBV13; clone size: -; D gene: -; J gene: TRBJ1-6; CDR3 protein: CASSFGTPSSYNSPLHF; CDR3 DNA: TGTGCCAGCAGCTTCGGGACACCAAGCTCCTATAATTCACCCCTCCACTTT
V gene: TRBV11-3; clone size: once; D gene: TRBD2; J gene: TRBJ2-1; CDR3 protein: CASSSLAGDGNEQFF; CDR3 DNA: TGTGCCAGCAGCTCACTAGCGGGGGACGGCAATGAGCAGTTCTTC
V gene: TRBV6-5; clone size: -; D gene: -; J gene: TRBJ1-1; CDR3 protein: CASSYSYSTEAFF; CDR3 DNA: TGTGCCAGCAGTTACTCTTACAGCACTGAAGCTTTCTTT
V gene: TRBV27; clone size: -; D gene: TRBD1; J gene: TRBJ2-3; CDR3 protein: CASSLVLGTGVDTQYF; CDR3 DNA: TGTGCCAGCAGTTTAGTGCTAGGGACAGGGGTGGATACGCAGTATTTT
V gene: TRBV27; clone size: -; D gene: -; J gene: TRBJ2-3; CDR3 protein: CASSLIGSTDTQYF; CDR3 DNA: TGTGCCAGCAGTTTAATCGGAAGCACAGATACGCAGTATTTT
V gene: TRBV5-5; clone size: -; D gene: -; J gene: TRBJ2-1; CDR3 protein: CASSLEPGARFGEQFF; CDR3 DNA: TGTGCCAGCAGCTTGGAACCGGGGGCGCGTTTCGGTGAGCAGTTCTTC
V gene: TRBV27; clone size: -; D gene: TRBD1; J gene: TRBJ2-7; CDR3 protein: CASSLGTGDFGAEQYF; CDR3 DNA: TGTGCCAGCAGTCTCGGGACAGGAGATTTTGGGGCTGAGCAGTACTTC
V gene: TRBV9; clone size: once; D gene: -; J gene: TRBJ2-2; CDR3 protein: CASSSTGELFF; CDR3 DNA: TGTGCCAGCAGCAGCACCGGGGAGCTGTTTTTT
V gene: TRBV5-4; clone size: -; D gene: -; J gene: TRBJ2-3; CDR3 protein: CASSLRGSSGMGTDTQYF; CDR3 DNA: TGTGCCAGCAGCTTGCGGGGGAGTAGCGGAATGGGCACAGATACGCAGTATTTT
V gene: TRBV7-9; clone size: -; D gene: TRBD1; J gene: TRBJ2-1; CDR3 protein: CASSPSPGTGDNEQFF; CDR3 DNA: TGTGCCAGCAGCCCGTCACCCGGGACAGGGGACAATGAGCAGTTCTTC
V gene: TRBV27; clone size: -; D gene: -; J gene: TRBJ1-2; CDR3 protein: CASSLAGDYYGYTF; CDR3 DNA: TGTGCCAGCAGTTTAGCAGGGGATTACTATGGCTACACCTTC
V gene: TRBV29-1; clone size: -; D gene: -; J gene: TRBJ2-7; CDR3 protein: CSVGTGQSYEQYF; CDR3 DNA: TGCAGCGTCGGAACGGGCCAGTCCTACGAGCAGTACTTC
V gene: TRBV9; clone size: once; D gene: -; J gene: TRBJ2-1; CDR3 protein: CASSLGGELSYNEQFF; CDR3 DNA: TGTGCCAGCAGCCTCGGGGGCGAGCTCTCCTACAATGAGCAGTTCTTC
V gene: TRBV7-2; clone size: once; D gene: -; J gene: TRBJ2-1; CDR3 protein: CASSWDRGSYNEQFF; CDR3 DNA: TGTGCCAGCAGTTGGGACCGGGGCTCCTATAATGAGCAGTTCTTC
V gene: TRBV5-8; clone size: -; D gene: -; J gene: TRBJ2-1; CDR3 protein: CASSFAPSSYNEQFF; CDR3 DNA: TGTGCCAGCAGCTTCGCCCCGAGCTCCTACAATGAGCAGTTCTTC
V gene: TRBV11-2; clone size: -; D gene: TRBD1; J gene: TRBJ2-7; CDR3 protein: CASSFYRDRGGEQYF; CDR3 DNA: TGTGCCAGCAGCTTCTACCGGGACAGGGGAGGCGAGCAGTACTTC
V gene: TRBV7-9; clone size: -; D gene: -; J gene: TRBJ2-5; CDR3 protein: CASSNAGAQRETQYF; CDR3 DNA: TGTGCCAGCAGCAACGCGGGGGCGCAGAGGGAGACCCAGTACTTC
V gene: TRBV7-2; clone size: -; D gene: TRBD2; J gene: TRBJ2-2; CDR3 protein: CASSLVPWLAGSNTGELFF; CDR3 DNA: TGTGCCAGCAGCTTAGTTCCCTGGCTAGCGGGGTCGAACACCGGGGAGCTGTTTTTT
V gene: TRBV18; clone size: -; D gene: -; J gene: TRBJ2-5; CDR3 protein: CASSPTGTQETQYF; CDR3 DNA: TGTGCCAGCTCACCGACCGGGACCCAAGAGACCCAGTACTTC
V gene: TRBV5-6; clone size: -; D gene: -; J gene: TRBJ2-3; CDR3 protein: CASSFESDTQYF; CDR3 DNA: TGTGCCAGCAGCTTTGAGTCGGATACGCAGTATTTT
V gene: TRBV27; clone size: once; D gene: -; J gene: TRBJ1-5; CDR3 protein: CASRQGNQPQHF; CDR3 DNA: TGTGCCAGCAGACAGGGAAATCAGCCCCAGCATTTT
V gene: TRBV19; clone size: once; D gene: -; J gene: TRBJ2-2; CDR3 protein: CASSITGVTGELFF; CDR3 DNA: TGTGCCAGTAGTATTACGGGGGTCACCGGGGAGCTGTTTTTT